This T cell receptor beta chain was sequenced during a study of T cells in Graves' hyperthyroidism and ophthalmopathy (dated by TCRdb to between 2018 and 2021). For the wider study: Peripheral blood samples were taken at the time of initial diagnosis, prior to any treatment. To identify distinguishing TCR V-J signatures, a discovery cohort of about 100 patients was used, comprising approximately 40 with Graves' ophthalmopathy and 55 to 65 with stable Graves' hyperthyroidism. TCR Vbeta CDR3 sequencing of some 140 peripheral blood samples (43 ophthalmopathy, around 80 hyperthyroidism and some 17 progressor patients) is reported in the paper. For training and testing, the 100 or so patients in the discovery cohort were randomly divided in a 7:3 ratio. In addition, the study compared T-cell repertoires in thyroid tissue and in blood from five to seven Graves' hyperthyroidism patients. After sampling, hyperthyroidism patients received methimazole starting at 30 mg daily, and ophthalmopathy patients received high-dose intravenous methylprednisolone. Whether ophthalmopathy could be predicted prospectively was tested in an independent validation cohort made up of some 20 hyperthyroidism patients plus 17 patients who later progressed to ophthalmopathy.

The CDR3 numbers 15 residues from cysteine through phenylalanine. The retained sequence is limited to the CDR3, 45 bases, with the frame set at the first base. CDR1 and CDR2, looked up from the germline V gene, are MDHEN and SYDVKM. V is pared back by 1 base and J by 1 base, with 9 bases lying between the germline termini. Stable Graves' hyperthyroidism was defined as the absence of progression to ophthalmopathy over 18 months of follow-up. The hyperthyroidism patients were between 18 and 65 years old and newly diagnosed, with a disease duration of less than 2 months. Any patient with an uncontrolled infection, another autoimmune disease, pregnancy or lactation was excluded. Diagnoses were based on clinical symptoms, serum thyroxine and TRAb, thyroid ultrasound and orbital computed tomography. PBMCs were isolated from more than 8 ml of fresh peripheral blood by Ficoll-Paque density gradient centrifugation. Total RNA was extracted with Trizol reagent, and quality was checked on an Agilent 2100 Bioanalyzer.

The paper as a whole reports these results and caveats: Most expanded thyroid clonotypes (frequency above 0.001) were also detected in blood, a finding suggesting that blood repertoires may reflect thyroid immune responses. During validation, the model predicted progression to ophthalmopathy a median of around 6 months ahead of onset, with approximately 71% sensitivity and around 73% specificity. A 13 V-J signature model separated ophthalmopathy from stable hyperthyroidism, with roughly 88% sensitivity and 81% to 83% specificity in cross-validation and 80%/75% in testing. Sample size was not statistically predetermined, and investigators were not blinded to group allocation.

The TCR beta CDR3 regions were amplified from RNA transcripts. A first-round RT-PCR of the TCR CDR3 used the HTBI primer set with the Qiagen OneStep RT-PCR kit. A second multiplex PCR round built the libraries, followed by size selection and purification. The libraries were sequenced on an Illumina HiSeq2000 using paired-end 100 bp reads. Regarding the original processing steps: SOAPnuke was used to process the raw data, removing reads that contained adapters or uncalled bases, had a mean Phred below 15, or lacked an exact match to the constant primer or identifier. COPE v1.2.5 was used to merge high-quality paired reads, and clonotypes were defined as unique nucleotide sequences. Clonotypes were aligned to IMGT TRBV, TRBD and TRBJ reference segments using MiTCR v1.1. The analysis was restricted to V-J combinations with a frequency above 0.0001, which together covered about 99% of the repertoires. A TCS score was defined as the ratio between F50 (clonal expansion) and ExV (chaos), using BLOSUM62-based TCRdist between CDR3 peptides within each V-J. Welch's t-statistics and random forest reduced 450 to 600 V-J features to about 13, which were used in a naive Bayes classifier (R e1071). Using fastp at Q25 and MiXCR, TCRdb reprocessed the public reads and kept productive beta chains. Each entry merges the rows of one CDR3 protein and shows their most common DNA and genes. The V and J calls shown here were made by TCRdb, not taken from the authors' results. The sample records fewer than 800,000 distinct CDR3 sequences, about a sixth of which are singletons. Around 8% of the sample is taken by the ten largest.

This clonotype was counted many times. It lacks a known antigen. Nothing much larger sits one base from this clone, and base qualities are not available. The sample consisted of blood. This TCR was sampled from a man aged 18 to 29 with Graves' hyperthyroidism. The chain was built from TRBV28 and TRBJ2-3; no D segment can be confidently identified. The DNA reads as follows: TGTGCCAGCAGTTTATATCGGCAGCGCACAGATACGCAGTATTTT. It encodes CASSLYRQRTDTQYF.